Here is one T cell receptor (beta chain) with its context. Its antigen remains unknown. These data originate in a study of regulatory and conventional T cells in RAG deficiency. General study findings and limits: Omenn patients showed >90% Treg-Tconv overlap and shorter CDR3 lengths.

Conventional CD4+ T cells were sorted from blood as CD25-low CD127-high cells. Germline V gene sequence: CDR1 MDHEN, CDR2 SYDVKM. The CDR3 loop spans 13 amino acids. Between the trimmed V and J ends, which lost 8 bases and 8 bases, there was a span of 18 bases. Some clones are missing from TCRdb's copy, which holds only in-frame ones; the method was immunoSEQ multiplex PCR. The data contain 40,000 to 55,000 clones, approximately 90% of them singletons. The same specimen was also included in a second study, on regulatory T cells. That work states: Amplification used 52 TRBV primers and 13 TRBJ primers.

V is TRBV28 and J is TRBJ1-2; D gene unclear. Sequenced material: CD4+ effector T cells sorted from blood. This receptor was taken from a human donor in good health. CDR3: CASEPDPRKGYTF. The CDR3, as DNA: TGTGCCAGCGAACCGGACCCCCGTAAAGGCTACACCTTC.